The clone carrying this T cell receptor (beta chain) was found a few times. This entry comes from a study of human T cells and chemical hapten exposure. The CDR3 has 14 amino acids. V was pared by 3 bases and J by 4 bases, with 12 bases between. Germline V CDR1 and CDR2: MDHEN, SYDVKM. Regarding time point: patch test 1, 2 weeks after DPC sensitization. Treatment of the sample: therapeutic diphenylcyclopropenone sensitization with weekly scalp DPC. At patch-test visits, sampling came before the patch test. Methods used by the authors: From 23,224 to 690,600 TCRs were found per sample, with a median of about 100,000. TCRdb re-called the RACE reads with MiXCR, one entry per CDR3 protein. Here the V and J calls rest on TCRdb's processing, not on the authors' analysis. This repertoire shows 180,000 or so distinct CDR3 sequences, around 24% found once; its top ten account for under 7%.

This material consisted of whole blood, taken in connection with sensitization to the hapten diphenylcyclopropenone (DPC). The sequence derives from a woman aged 45-59 years with alopecia areata. Some clones in this sample may be carry-over from other donors' samples. The chain is built from TRBV28 and TRBJ2-5; D gene unclear. In DNA, the CDR3 is TGTGCCAGCAGTTTTAATAGTGTCCGAGAGACCCAGTACTTC. It is translated as CASSFNSVRETQYF.